The clone carrying this T cell receptor (beta chain) was observed a few times. This specimen belongs to a study of response to subunit inactivated influenza vaccine. TCRdb reprocessed the RT-PCR reads with MiXCR, giving one entry per CDR3 protein. The sample lists about 300,000 distinct CDR3 sequences, 20% to 25% occurring once. With 2 bases clipped from V and 3 bases from J, the junction kept 8 bases outside the gene matches. Looked up from germline, CDR1 is SNHLY and CDR2 is FYNNEI. This CDR3 has 16 residues. The chain links TRBV2 to TRBJ2-3; 7 nucleotides line up with TRBD1. This specimen consisted of PBMCs from blood, obtained 21 months after vaccination. This TCR came from a man between 50 and 69 years old who received an inactivated influenza vaccine. This CDR3 is CASSERGGAYTDTQYF. CDR3 nucleotide sequence: TGTGCCAGCAGTGAAAGAGGGGGCGCTTATACAGATACGCAGTATTTT.